Listed below are T cell receptor beta chains from one sample, sequenced in a study of cytomegalovirus exposure and HLA in healthy donors. Profiling relied on immunoSEQ multiplex PCR, and the TCRdb table lists in-frame clones only, not all of them. The data show about 94,000 clones, 70% to 85% seen once. The sequencing sample was made of PBMCs. The receptor set was obtained from a human donor in good health. Both conserved end residues are part of each CDR3. D genes are given only for firm matches. The size of a clone is reported for some rows only, either as once, few or many, or as a class for expanded clones.

j_gene	d_gene	abundance	v_gene	CDR3aa	CDR3nt
TRBJ2-5	.	.	TRBV7-9	CASSSGQYQETQYF	TGTGCCAGCAGCTCCGGACAGTACCAAGAGACCCAGTACTTC
TRBJ1-4	.	.	TRBV7-6	CASSLSVLEEKLFF	TGTGCCAGCAGCTTATCAGTTCTGGAGGAAAAACTGTTTTTT
TRBJ2-1	TRBD1	few	TRBV6-5	CASSYGSGGPDEQFF	TGTGCCAGCAGTTACGGGTCAGGGGGCCCGGATGAGCAGTTCTTC
TRBJ2-3	TRBD2	.	TRBV19	CASSMSGVSTDTQYF	TGTGCCAGTAGTATGAGCGGGGTAAGCACAGATACGCAGTATTTT
TRBJ2-5	TRBD2	.	TRBV30	CAWSDGGLLRETQYF	TGTGCCTGGTCCGACGGGGGACTACTCCGGGAGACCCAGTACTTC
TRBJ1-5	.	.	TRBV6-5	CASRGGDPGQPQHF	TGTGCCAGCCGGGGGGGGGACCCGGGTCAGCCCCAGCATTTT
TRBJ2-7	TRBD1	.	TRBV6-5	CASRQQGNTYEQYF	TGTGCCAGCAGGCAACAGGGGAATACCTACGAGCAGTACTTC
TRBJ2-5	.	.	TRBV4-1	CASSPLSRLAQETQYF	TGCGCCAGCAGCCCGTTATCCCGATTAGCTCAAGAGACCCAGTACTTC
TRBJ2-2	.	.	TRBV4-1	CASSQLGRGAGELFF	TGCGCCAGCAGCCAACTCGGCAGGGGGGCCGGGGAGCTGTTTTTT
TRBJ2-7	TRBD2	few	TRBV6-5	CASSYASGINEQYF	TGTGCCAGCAGTTACGCTAGCGGGATAAACGAGCAGTACTTC
TRBJ1-1	TRBD1	few	TRBV6-1	CASIQGEDTEAFF	TGTGCCAGCATTCAGGGGGAAGACACTGAAGCTTTCTTT
TRBJ1-4	TRBD1	.	TRBV18	CASSLDRSEKLFF	TGTGCCAGCTCACTGGACAGGAGTGAAAAACTGTTTTTT
TRBJ1-3	TRBD1	.	TRBV19	CASRDRGRRDTIYF	TGTGCCAGTAGGGACAGGGGGCGGCGGGACACCATATATTTT
TRBJ1-2	TRBD1	few	TRBV28	CASSDRGKFNGYTF	TGTGCCAGCAGCGACAGGGGAAAGTTCAATGGCTACACCTTC
TRBJ1-6	.	few	TRBV7-3	CASSLEGLSNSPLHF	TGTGCCAGCAGCTTAGAAGGACTGTCTAATTCACCCCTCCACTTT
TRBJ1-4	TRBD1	.	TRBV15	CATAPGQGREKLFF	TGTGCCACCGCGCCGGGACAGGGACGGGAAAAACTGTTTTTT
TRBJ1-4	TRBD1	.	TRBV10-3	CAIRDREGGKLFF	TGTGCCATCAGGGACAGGGAGGGAGGAAAACTGTTTTTT
TRBJ1-2	TRBD1	.	TRBV27	CASRGTGGNYGYTF	TGTGCCAGCAGGGGGACAGGGGGTAACTATGGCTACACCTTC
TRBJ1-2	.	.	TRBV6-1	CASSEAGLKGGGYTF	TGTGCCAGCAGTGAGGCAGGGTTAAAGGGTGGCGGCTACACCTTC
TRBJ2-7	.	.	TRBV20-1	CSAHSAYEQYF	TGCAGTGCCCACTCGGCCTACGAGCAGTACTTC
TRBJ2-1	TRBD2	.	TRBV25-1	CASSEWGTRANNEQFF	TGTGCCAGCAGTGAATGGGGGACTAGGGCAAACAATGAGCAGTTCTTC
TRBJ1-1	.	.	TRBV27	CASSNDYLNTEAFF	TGTGCCAGCAGTAACGATTACTTGAACACTGAAGCTTTCTTT
TRBJ2-7	TRBD2	.	TRBV7-8	CASSTSGRQGGGSYEQYF	TGTGCCAGCAGCACAAGCGGGAGGCAAGGGGGGGGCTCCTACGAGCAGTACTTC
TRBJ2-1	TRBD2	.	TRBV7-2	CASSLDAGGGNEQFF	TGTGCCAGCAGCTTAGACGCGGGAGGGGGTAATGAGCAGTTCTTC
TRBJ1-2	TRBD1	.	TRBV5-1	CASSLAGTDGYTF	TGCGCCAGCAGCTTAGCCGGGACAGATGGCTACACCTTC
TRBJ2-7	.	.	TRBV29-1	CSVGGSSYEQYF	TGCAGCGTTGGAGGGAGCTCCTACGAGCAGTACTTC
TRBJ2-1	TRBD2	.	TRBV7-2	CASSLPSGGLLNSYNEQFF	TGTGCCAGCAGCTTACCTAGCGGGGGGCTTTTGAACTCCTACAATGAGCAGTTCTTC
TRBJ1-5	TRBD1	few	TRBV28	CASTLGTARLNQPQHF	TGTGCCAGCACTTTGGGGACAGCACGCCTCAATCAGCCCCAGCATTTT
TRBJ2-7	TRBD1	once	TRBV9	CASSGQGYEQYF	TGTGCCAGCAGCGGACAGGGCTACGAGCAGTACTTC
TRBJ2-1	TRBD2	.	TRBV15	CATSRQTTSDEQFF	TGTGCCACCAGCAGACAAACAACTAGCGATGAGCAGTTCTTC
TRBJ2-7	TRBD1	.	TRBV18	CASSPPAGGWYEQYF	TGTGCCAGCTCACCACCGGCAGGGGGCTGGTACGAGCAGTACTTC
TRBJ1-1	TRBD1	once	TRBV6-5	CASRSGTGLTTEAFF	TGTGCCAGCAGATCCGGGACAGGGTTGACCACTGAAGCTTTCTTT
TRBJ2-2	TRBD2	once	TRBV4-2	CASSQLRESSTGELFF	TGTGCCAGCAGCCAACTGCGGGAGTCATCCACCGGGGAGCTGTTTTTT
TRBJ1-5	.	once	TRBV5-1	CASSLEGLVNQPQHF	TGCGCCAGCAGCTTGGAGGGGTTGGTCAATCAGCCCCAGCATTTT
TRBJ2-3	TRBD2	.	TRBV9	CASSVGGGPPDTQYF	TGTGCCAGCAGCGTAGGCGGGGGGCCCCCAGATACGCAGTATTTT
TRBJ2-1	TRBD2	.	TRBV19	CASSASGGVEQFF	TGTGCCAGTAGTGCTAGCGGGGGTGTGGAGCAGTTCTTC
TRBJ2-1	TRBD2	.	TRBV9	CASSVGLLAGLYNEQFF	TGTGCCAGCAGCGTAGGCTTACTAGCGGGGTTGTATAATGAGCAGTTCTTC
TRBJ2-5	.	once	TRBV29-1	CSVVGTGRGYTQYF	TGCAGCGTTGTGGGGACTGGCCGGGGATATACCCAGTACTTC
TRBJ2-2	TRBD2	few	TRBV7-9	CASSLASGGPGGELFF	TGTGCCAGCAGCTTAGCGTCGGGAGGCCCCGGGGGGGAGCTGTTTTTT
TRBJ1-2	.	.	TRBV27	CASSSAGIQGRGSGYTF	TGTGCCAGCAGTTCAGCGGGGATTCAGGGAAGGGGCTCTGGCTACACCTTC
TRBJ2-7	TRBD1	.	TRBV7-3	CASSWGQGDYEQYF	TGTGCCAGCAGCTGGGGACAGGGGGACTACGAGCAGTACTTC
TRBJ1-5	.	few	TRBV5-6	CASSFRDPFGNQPQHF	TGTGCCAGCAGCTTTCGGGATCCCTTCGGCAATCAGCCCCAGCATTTT
TRBJ2-2	TRBD2	.	TRBV5-1	CASSLGGLAGGTGELFF	TGCGCCAGCAGCTTGGGCGGACTAGCGGGAGGAACCGGGGAGCTGTTTTTT
TRBJ1-1	.	.	TRBV28	CASKLVRGGTEAFF	TGTGCCAGCAAACTCGTACGGGGTGGCACTGAAGCTTTCTTT
TRBJ1-1	.	.	TRBV19	CASSPRGGESTEAFF	TGTGCCAGTAGTCCCCGGGGAGGGGAGAGCACTGAAGCTTTCTTT
TRBJ2-7	.	.	TRBV7-8	CASRLRDTTYEQYF	TGTGCCAGCAGGCTACGGGACACCACCTACGAGCAGTACTTC
TRBJ2-2	.	.	TRBV7-9	CASSSVLTGELFF	TGTGCCAGCAGCTCCGTCCTAACCGGGGAGCTGTTTTTT
TRBJ2-1	TRBD2	.	TRBV19	CATAAGVGNEQFF	TGTGCCACCGCAGCGGGAGTGGGTAATGAGCAGTTCTTC
TRBJ2-7	TRBD1	.	TRBV9	CASSVGTGVREQYF	TGTGCCAGCAGCGTGGGGACAGGGGTCAGGGAGCAGTACTTC
TRBJ2-1	.	.	TRBV7-9	CASSSPLRDQGNEQFF	TGTGCCAGCAGTTCACCGTTAAGGGATCAGGGCAATGAGCAGTTCTTC
TRBJ2-5	.	few	TRBV6-5	CASTDGRGQYF	TGTGCCAGCACCGACGGTCGGGGCCAGTACTTC
TRBJ2-2	.	.	TRBV6-1	CASRTEGASTGELFF	TGTGCCAGCAGGACGGAGGGTGCGAGCACCGGGGAGCTGTTTTTT
TRBJ1-1	TRBD1	.	TRBV2	CASIQRGTGVSMNTEAFF	TGTGCCAGCATTCAAAGGGGGACAGGGGTTAGCATGAACACTGAAGCTTTCTTT
TRBJ2-6	.	.	TRBV2	CAKGGAHGANVLTF	TGTGCCAAGGGGGGGGCGCATGGGGCCAACGTCCTGACTTTC
TRBJ2-1	.	.	TRBV11-1	CASSPLRSSYNEQFF	TGTGCCAGCAGCCCTTTGAGAAGCTCCTACAATGAGCAGTTCTTC
TRBJ2-1	.	.	TRBV7-9	CASSLGASSYNEQFF	TGTGCCAGCAGCTTAGGGGCGAGCTCCTACAATGAGCAGTTCTTC
TRBJ2-7	TRBD2	.	TRBV6-6	CASSKRLAQILLEQYF	TGTGCCAGCAGTAAACGACTAGCCCAAATCCTCTTGGAGCAGTACTTC
TRBJ2-1	TRBD2	few	TRBV4-1	CASSYTSGSLYNEQFF	TGCGCCAGCAGCTATACTAGCGGGAGTCTCTACAATGAGCAGTTCTTC
TRBJ2-5	.	once	TRBV7-2	CASSLYSAQETQYF	TGTGCCAGCAGCTTATATAGCGCCCAAGAGACCCAGTACTTC